Below are 8 T cell receptor beta chains sequenced from a single sample in a study of monozygotic twins with inflammatory bowel disease. Following a re-call of the 5' RACE reads, TCRdb has one entry per CDR3 protein and lacks DNA. Recorded here are about 170,000 distinct CDR3 sequences; the top ten clones represent under 3.5%. Sequencing used blood. The receptors were gathered from a human donor with ulcerative colitis or Crohn's disease, or a healthy co-twin of an affected twin (not recorded which).

V usage is TRBV24-1 and J usage is TRBJ2-7. The length of the CDR3 is 15 residues. Germline lookup yields CDR1 KGHDR and CDR2 SFDVKD. The CDR3 is CATSEGRKSSYEQYF.

This sequence joins TRBV10-3 and TRBJ2-7; TCRdb calls TRBD2, which cannot be checked without DNA. Germline-derived CDR1 and CDR2 are ENHRY and SYGVKD. The length of the CDR3 is 15 residues. CDR3 residues: CAISEKPSKRNEQYF.

The chain uses TRBV28 and TRBJ1-1; the D call of TRBD1 rests on TCRdb alone, since no DNA is present to check it. From germline, CDR1 is MDHEN and CDR2 SYDVKM. This CDR3 has 17 amino acids. CDR3 protein: CASSHQGALGVGTEAFF. The whole variable domain, filled in from reference TRBV28 and TRBJ1-1, reads DVKVTQSSRYLVKRTGEKVFLECVQDMDHENMFWYRQDPGLGLRLIYFSYDVKMKEKGDIPEGYSVSREKKERFSLILESASTNQTSMYLCASSHQGALGVGTEAFFGQGTRLTVV.

This rearrangement joins TRBV28 to TRBJ2-7. CDR1 MDHEN and CDR2 SYDVKM come from the germline V gene. CDR3 length: 14 residues. Here the CDR3 reads CASSFTSRPGSQDF.

The chain carries TRBV12-3 or TRBV12-4 and TRBJ1-4; the D call from TCRdb, TRBD1, cannot be confirmed without DNA. This CDR3 comprises 13 residues. The chain's CDR3 is CASSSPQGVKLFF.

The chain employs TRBV3-1 and TRBJ2-7; the TCRdb call, TRBD1, lacks DNA for checking. The CDR3 has 14 amino acids. Germline assignment: CDR1 LGHDT and CDR2 YNNKEL (reference sequence). The chain's CDR3 is CASSQDRQGYEQYF.

This chain uses TRBV28 with TRBJ2-1; TCRdb outputs TRBD2, but without DNA this stays unchecked. Per the germline V gene, CDR1 is MDHEN and CDR2 is SYDVKM. CDR3 size: 16 residues. CDR3: CASSPPSGRRNNEQFF. Full variable domain (outside the CDR3, taken from reference TRBV28 and TRBJ2-1): DVKVTQSSRYLVKRTGEKVFLECVQDMDHENMFWYRQDPGLGLRLIYFSYDVKMKEKGDIPEGYSVSREKKERFSLILESASTNQTSMYLCASSPPSGRRNNEQFFGPGTRLTVL.

V gene TRBV30 combines with J gene TRBJ2-3. Germline-derived CDR1 and CDR2 are GTSNPN and SVGIG (reference sequence). This CDR3 region has 18 residues. CDR3 sequence: CAWSRLGGLQSATDTQYF.